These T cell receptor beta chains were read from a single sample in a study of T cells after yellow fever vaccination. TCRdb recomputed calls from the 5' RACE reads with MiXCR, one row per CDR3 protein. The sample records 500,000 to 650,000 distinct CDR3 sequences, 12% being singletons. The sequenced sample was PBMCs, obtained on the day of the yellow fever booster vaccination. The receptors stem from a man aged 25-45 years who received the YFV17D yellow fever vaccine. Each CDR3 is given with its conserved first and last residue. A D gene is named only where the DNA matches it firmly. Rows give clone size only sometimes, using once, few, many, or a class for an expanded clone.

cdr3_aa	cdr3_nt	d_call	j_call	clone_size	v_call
CASSPLYDRAVITDTQYF	TGTGCCAGCTCACCACTTTACGACAGGGCGGTCATCACAGATACGCAGTATTTT	TRBD1	TRBJ2-3	.	TRBV18
CASSPSAEFSPLHF	TGTGCCAGCTCACCATCGGCAGAATTTTCACCCCTCCACTTT	.	TRBJ1-6	.	TRBV18
CSGYRDKQETQYF	TGCAGTGGCTATAGGGATAAACAAGAGACCCAGTACTTC	.	TRBJ2-5	few	TRBV20-1
CSVQITGGSQPQHF	TGCAGCGTTCAGATCACAGGGGGCTCTCAGCCCCAGCATTTT	TRBD1	TRBJ1-5	.	TRBV29-1
CASSSGGHGANVLTF	TGTGCCAGCAGTTCGGGGGGACATGGGGCCAACGTCCTGACTTTC	.	TRBJ2-6	.	TRBV12-3/TRBV12-4
CASTTGAGLNTGEQFF	TGCGCCAGCACCACGGGGGCAGGACTAAACACCGGGGAGCAGTTTTTT	.	TRBJ2-2	.	TRBV5-1
CASSDTGGGDTQYF	TGTGCCAGCAGTGATACTGGCGGCGGGGATACGCAGTATTTT	.	TRBJ2-3	.	TRBV25-1
CASSPPGLARDNEQFF	TGTGCCAGCAGCCCCCCGGGACTAGCGAGGGACAATGAGCAGTTCTTC	TRBD2	TRBJ2-1	many	TRBV9
CASSLAKGTIAGELFF	TGCGCCAGCAGCTTGGCCAAGGGAACAATCGCGGGGGAGCTGTTTTTT	.	TRBJ2-2	.	TRBV5-1
CASSLSLEIYEQYF	TGCGCCAGCAGCCTTTCACTTGAAATCTACGAGCAGTACTTC	.	TRBJ2-7	many	TRBV4-3
CATSRNLAGAGTGELFF	TGTGCCACCAGCAGGAATCTAGCGGGAGCGGGCACCGGGGAGCTGTTTTTT	TRBD2	TRBJ2-2	.	TRBV15
CASSWGQGIVNEQFF	TGCGCCAGCAGCTGGGGACAGGGGATAGTCAATGAGCAGTTCTTC	TRBD1	TRBJ2-1	.	TRBV5-1
CSARGASGSGNEQFF	TGCAGTGCTAGAGGAGCCAGCGGGAGTGGTAATGAGCAGTTCTTC	TRBD2	TRBJ2-1	few	TRBV20-1
CASSLAQYSAAEAFF	TGTGCCAGCAGCTTGGCCCAGTACAGTGCGGCTGAAGCTTTCTTT	.	TRBJ1-1	few	TRBV5-8
CASSSRTSSIYEQYF	TGTGCCAGCTCATCCAGGACCTCATCAATCTACGAGCAGTACTTC	.	TRBJ2-7	.	TRBV18
CATRAWDTGELFF	TGTGCCACCCGGGCTTGGGACACCGGGGAGCTGTTTTTT	.	TRBJ2-2	.	TRBV28
CASRSGTGNQPQHF	TGTGCCAGCAGGTCGGGGACTGGCAATCAGCCCCAGCATTTT	.	TRBJ1-5	many	TRBV6-5
CASSVELRDTQYF	TGTGCCAGCAGCGTAGAACTCAGGGATACGCAGTATTTT	.	TRBJ2-3	.	TRBV9
CASSLRAGASYNEQFF	TGCGCCAGCAGCTTGAGAGCGGGAGCCTCCTACAATGAGCAGTTCTTC	TRBD2	TRBJ2-1	many	TRBV5-1
CASSPGQINEKLFF	TGCGCCAGCAGCCCGGGACAGATTAATGAAAAACTGTTTTTT	TRBD1	TRBJ1-4	few	TRBV5-1
CASSATGGLYNEQFF	TGTGCCAGCAGCGCAACAGGGGGTCTCTACAATGAGCAGTTCTTC	TRBD1	TRBJ2-1	few	TRBV7-3
CASKFLSPRGTEAFF	TGTGCCAGCAAGTTCTTGTCCCCTCGTGGCACTGAAGCTTTCTTT	.	TRBJ1-1	.	TRBV6-5
CAVEVGNTGELFF	TGTGCCGTAGAGGTCGGAAACACCGGGGAGCTGTTTTTT	.	TRBJ2-2	few	TRBV27
CAWSPPGAHNEQFF	TGTGCCTGGAGTCCCCCTGGAGCCCACAATGAGCAGTTCTTC	.	TRBJ2-1	few	TRBV30
CASSTPGGETQYF	TGTGCCAGCAGCACCCCGGGGGGGGAGACCCAGTACTTC	TRBD2	TRBJ2-5	many	TRBV5-5
CACSHTTGTSPNSPLHF	TGTGCCTGCTCCCATACCACCGGGACATCACCCAATTCACCCCTCCACTTT	.	TRBJ1-6	.	TRBV3-1
CSVALGAVSYNEQFF	TGCAGCGTCGCTCTCGGAGCGGTCTCCTACAATGAGCAGTTCTTC	.	TRBJ2-1	few	TRBV29-1
CASSPTSGSSTNEKLFF	TGCGCCAGCAGCCCCACGTCGGGGAGTTCAACTAATGAAAAACTGTTTTTT	.	TRBJ1-4	.	TRBV5-1
CATSRVRGSSATGELFF	TGTGCCACCAGCAGAGTAAGGGGGTCGAGCGCGACCGGGGAGCTGTTTTTT	.	TRBJ2-2	.	TRBV15
CAGGPPGYTF	TGTGCCGGGGGACCCCCGGGCTACACCTTC	.	TRBJ1-2	.	TRBV7-2
CASSRGYGGTYEQYF	TGCGCCAGCAGCCGCGGTTACGGGGGAACCTACGAGCAGTACTTC	.	TRBJ2-7	.	TRBV5-1
CASRPDKAMNTGELFF	TGTGCCAGCAGACCCGACAAGGCGATGAACACCGGGGAGCTGTTTTTT	.	TRBJ2-2	many	TRBV12-3/TRBV12-4
CSASQNYEAFF	TGCAGTGCTAGCCAGAACTATGAAGCTTTCTTT	.	TRBJ1-1	few	TRBV20-1
CASSLVAPASVETQYF	TGTGCCAGCAGCTTAGTAGCCCCAGCGAGTGTGGAGACCCAGTACTTC	.	TRBJ2-5	many	TRBV11-2
CASSGVAGGWQYF	TGTGCCAGCAGCGGGGTAGCGGGAGGGTGGCAGTACTTC	TRBD2	TRBJ2-7	.	TRBV11-2
CSAEGESSYNEQFF	TGCAGTGCGGAAGGGGAGAGCTCCTACAATGAGCAGTTCTTC	.	TRBJ2-1	few	TRBV20-1
CASSRTSGPLGDEQYF	TGTGCCAGCAGTCGGACTAGCGGGCCCTTAGGCGACGAGCAGTACTTC	TRBD2	TRBJ2-7	.	TRBV6-2/TRBV6-3
CASSENAGTSGITDTQYF	TGTGCCAGCAGCGAAAATGCCGGGACTAGCGGGATCACAGATACGCAGTATTTT	TRBD2	TRBJ2-3	.	TRBV14
CASSLGSWEPKNIQYF	TGTGCCAGCAGCTTAGGTAGTTGGGAGCCCAAAAACATTCAGTACTTC	.	TRBJ2-4	few	TRBV7-2
CASRYSGGANVLTF	TGTGCCAGCAGGTACTCTGGAGGGGCCAACGTCCTGACTTTC	.	TRBJ2-6	.	TRBV12-3/TRBV12-4
CAWSASTRAEAFF	TGTGCCTGGAGCGCTTCTACAAGGGCTGAAGCTTTCTTT	.	TRBJ1-1	.	TRBV30
CASSSRTGDTQYF	TGTGCCAGCAGCTCCCGGACAGGGGATACGCAGTATTTT	TRBD1	TRBJ2-3	many	TRBV7-2
CASERGTFNTGELFF	TGCGCCTCCGAGAGGGGCACATTTAACACCGGGGAGCTGTTTTTT	.	TRBJ2-2	.	TRBV5-1
CSVLRFPGPDAYEQYF	TGCAGCGTCCTTAGGTTTCCGGGACCGGACGCCTACGAGCAGTACTTC	.	TRBJ2-7	few	TRBV29-1
CASSSYRRGRNLRPQHF	TGTGCCAGCAGTTCCTACCGTCGGGGGCGGAATTTGCGGCCCCAGCATTTT	.	TRBJ1-5	.	TRBV28
CASSEGTTMQFF	TGTGCCAGCAGTGAAGGGACTACCATGCAGTTCTTC	TRBD2	TRBJ2-1	.	TRBV27
CASSLITENTEAFF	TGTGCCAGCAGTCTTATAACAGAGAACACTGAAGCTTTCTTT	.	TRBJ1-1	.	TRBV14
CASSFGGGRADTQYF	TGTGCCAGCAGTTTTGGGGGAGGGAGAGCAGATACGCAGTATTTT	TRBD2	TRBJ2-3	.	TRBV12-3/TRBV12-4
CASSPRDWYQETQYF	TGTGCCAGCAGCCCGCGGGACTGGTACCAAGAGACCCAGTACTTC	.	TRBJ2-5	.	TRBV14
CSAPDRGTDTQYF	TGCAGTGCCCCGGACAGGGGAACAGATACGCAGTATTTT	TRBD1	TRBJ2-3	many	TRBV20-1
CASTFQRSGNTIYF	TGTGCCAGCACCTTCCAGCGTTCTGGAAACACCATATATTTT	.	TRBJ1-3	few	TRBV12-3/TRBV12-4
CSARLGTGGFYEQYF	TGCAGTGCTAGGCTCGGGACAGGGGGCTTCTACGAGCAGTACTTC	TRBD1	TRBJ2-7	few	TRBV20-1
CASSQDSQFNYEQYF	TGTGCCAGCAGCCAAGACAGTCAGTTTAACTACGAGCAGTACTTC	.	TRBJ2-7	few	TRBV4-2
CASSYTGDTQYF	TGTGCCAGCAGCTATACTGGGGATACGCAGTATTTT	.	TRBJ2-3	.	TRBV5-5
CSVSGGESTDTQYF	TGCAGCGTTTCGGGCGGAGAGAGCACAGATACGCAGTATTTT	.	TRBJ2-3	.	TRBV29-1
CSATSGRMGEFF	TGCAGTGCTACTAGCGGGAGGATGGGAGAGTTCTTC	TRBD2	TRBJ2-1	.	TRBV20-1